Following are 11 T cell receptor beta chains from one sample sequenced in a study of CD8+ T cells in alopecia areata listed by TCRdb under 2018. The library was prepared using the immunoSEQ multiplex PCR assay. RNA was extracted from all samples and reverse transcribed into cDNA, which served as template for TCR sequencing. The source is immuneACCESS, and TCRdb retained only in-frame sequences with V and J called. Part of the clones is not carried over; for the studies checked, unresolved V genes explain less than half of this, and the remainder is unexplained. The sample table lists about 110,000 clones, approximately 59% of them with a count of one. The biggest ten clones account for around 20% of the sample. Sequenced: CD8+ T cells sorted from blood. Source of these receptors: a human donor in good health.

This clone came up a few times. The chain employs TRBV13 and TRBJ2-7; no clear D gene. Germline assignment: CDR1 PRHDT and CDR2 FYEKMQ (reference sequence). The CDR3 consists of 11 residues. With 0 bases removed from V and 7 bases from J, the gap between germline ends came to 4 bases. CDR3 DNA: TGTGCCAGCAGCTTAGGGCAGGAGCAGTACTTC. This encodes CASSLGQEQYF.

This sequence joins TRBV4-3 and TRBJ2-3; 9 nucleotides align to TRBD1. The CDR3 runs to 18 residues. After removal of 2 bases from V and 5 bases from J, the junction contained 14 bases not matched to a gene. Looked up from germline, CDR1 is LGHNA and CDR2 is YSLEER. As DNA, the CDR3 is TGCGCCAGCAGCCAAAGAGGGGACAGGGTCCTCCCCCGAGATACGCAGTATTTT. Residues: CASSQRGDRVLPRDTQYF.

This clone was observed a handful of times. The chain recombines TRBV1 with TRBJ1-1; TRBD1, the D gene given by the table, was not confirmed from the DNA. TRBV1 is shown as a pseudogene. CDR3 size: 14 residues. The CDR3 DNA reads TGCACCAGCAGCCAAGATCAGAAGAACACTGAAGCTTTCTTT. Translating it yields CTSSQDQKNTEAFF.

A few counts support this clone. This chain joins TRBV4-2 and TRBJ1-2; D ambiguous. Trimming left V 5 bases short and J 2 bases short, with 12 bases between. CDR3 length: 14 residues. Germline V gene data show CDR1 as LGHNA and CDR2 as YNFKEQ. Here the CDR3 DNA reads TGTGCCAGCAGCTACCTTGGAGCGAACTATGGCTACACCTTC. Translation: CASSYLGANYGYTF.

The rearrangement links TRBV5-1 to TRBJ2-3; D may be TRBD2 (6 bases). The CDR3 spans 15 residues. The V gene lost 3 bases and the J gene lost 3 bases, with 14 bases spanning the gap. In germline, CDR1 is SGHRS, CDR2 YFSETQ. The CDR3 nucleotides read TGCGCCAGCAGCTCCTCACGGGGGTTTACAGATACGCAGTATTTT. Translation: CASSSSRGFTDTQYF.

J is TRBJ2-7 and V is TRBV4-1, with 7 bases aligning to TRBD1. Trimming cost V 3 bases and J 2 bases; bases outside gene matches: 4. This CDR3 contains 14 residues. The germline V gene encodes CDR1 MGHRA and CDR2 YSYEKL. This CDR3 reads CASSHRQGTYEQYF. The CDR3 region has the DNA TGCGCCAGCAGCCACCGACAGGGAACCTACGAGCAGTACTTC.

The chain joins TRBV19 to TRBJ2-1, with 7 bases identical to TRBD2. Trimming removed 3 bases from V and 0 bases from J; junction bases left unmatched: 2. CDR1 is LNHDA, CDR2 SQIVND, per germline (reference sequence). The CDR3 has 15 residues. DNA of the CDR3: TGTGCCAGTAGTATTAGGGACTACTCCTACAATGAGCAGTTCTTC. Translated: CASSIRDYSYNEQFF.

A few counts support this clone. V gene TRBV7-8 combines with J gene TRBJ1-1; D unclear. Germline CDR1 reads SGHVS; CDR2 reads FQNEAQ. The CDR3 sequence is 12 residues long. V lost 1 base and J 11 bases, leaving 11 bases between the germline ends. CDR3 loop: CASSLVSREAFF. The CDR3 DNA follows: TGTGCCAGCAGCTTAGTTAGCCGGGAGGCTTTCTTT.

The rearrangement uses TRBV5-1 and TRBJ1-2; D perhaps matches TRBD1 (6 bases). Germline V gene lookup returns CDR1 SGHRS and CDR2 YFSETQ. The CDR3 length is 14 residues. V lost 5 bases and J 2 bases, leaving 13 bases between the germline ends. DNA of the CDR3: TGCGCCAGCAGGCCTCGGACAGCCAACTATGGCTACACCTTC. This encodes CASRPRTANYGYTF. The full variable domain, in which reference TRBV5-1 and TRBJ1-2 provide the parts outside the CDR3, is KAGVTQTPRYLIKTRGQQVTLSCSPISGHRSVSWYQQTPGQGLQFLFEYFSETQRNKGNFPGRFSGRQFSNSRSEMNVSTLELGDSALYLCASRPRTANYGYTFGSGTRLTVV.

The DNA for the CDR3 is TGCAGCGTTACGGGACAGGGAATCACTGCCGAGCAGTACTTC. It translates to CSVTGQGITAEQYF. The chain combines TRBV29-1 with TRBJ2-7; TRBD1 matches at 9 bases. CDR1 is SQVTM, CDR2 ANQGSEA, per germline. The V gene end was trimmed by 5 bases and the J gene end by 6 bases; junction bases not matched to a gene: 11. The CDR3 is 14 residues long.

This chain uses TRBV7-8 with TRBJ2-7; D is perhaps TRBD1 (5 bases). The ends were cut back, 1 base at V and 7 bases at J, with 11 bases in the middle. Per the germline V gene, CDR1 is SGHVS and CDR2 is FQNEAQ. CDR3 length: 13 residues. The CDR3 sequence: CASSLGTPEEQYF. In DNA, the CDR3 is TGTGCCAGCAGCTTAGGGACACCGGAAGAGCAGTACTTC.